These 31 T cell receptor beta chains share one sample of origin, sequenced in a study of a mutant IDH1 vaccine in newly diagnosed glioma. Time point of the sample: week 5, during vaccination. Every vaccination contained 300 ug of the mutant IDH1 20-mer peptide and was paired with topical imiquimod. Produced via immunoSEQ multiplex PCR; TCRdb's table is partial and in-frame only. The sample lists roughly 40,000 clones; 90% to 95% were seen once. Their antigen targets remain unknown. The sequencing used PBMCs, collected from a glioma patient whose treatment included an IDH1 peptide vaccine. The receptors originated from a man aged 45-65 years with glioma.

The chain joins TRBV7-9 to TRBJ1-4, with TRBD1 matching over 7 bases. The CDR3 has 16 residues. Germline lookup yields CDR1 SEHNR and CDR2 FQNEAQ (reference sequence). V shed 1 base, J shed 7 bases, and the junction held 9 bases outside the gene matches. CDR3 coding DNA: TGTGCCAGCAGCTTAGAAGGGGCAGGGGGAAGTGAAAAACTGTTTTTT. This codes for CASSLEGAGGSEKLFF.

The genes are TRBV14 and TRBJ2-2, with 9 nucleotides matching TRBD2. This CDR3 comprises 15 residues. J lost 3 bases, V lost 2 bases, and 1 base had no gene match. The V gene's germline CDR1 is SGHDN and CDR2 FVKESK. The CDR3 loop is CASSQRLADTGELFF. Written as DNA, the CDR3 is TGTGCCAGCAGCCAAAGACTAGCGGACACCGGGGAGCTGTTTTTT.

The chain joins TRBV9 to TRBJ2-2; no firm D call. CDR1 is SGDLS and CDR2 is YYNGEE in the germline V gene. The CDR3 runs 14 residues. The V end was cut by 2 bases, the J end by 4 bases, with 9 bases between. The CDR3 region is CASSVWSSTGELFF. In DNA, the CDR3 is TGTGCCAGCAGCGTCTGGTCTAGCACCGGGGAGCTGTTTTTT.

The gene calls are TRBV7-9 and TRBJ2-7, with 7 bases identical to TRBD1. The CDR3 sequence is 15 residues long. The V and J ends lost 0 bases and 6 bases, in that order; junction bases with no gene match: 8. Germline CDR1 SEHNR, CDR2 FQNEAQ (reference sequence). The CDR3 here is CASSLAMTGIGEQYF. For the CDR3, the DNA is TGTGCCAGCAGCTTAGCCATGACAGGGATAGGCGAGCAGTACTTC.

This CDR3 is CVSGQALTEAFF. CDR3 DNA sequence: TGTGTCTCGGGGCAGGCGCTCACTGAAGCTTTCTTT. The chain is built from TRBV28 and TRBJ1-1; TRBD1 might be the D (5 bases). The CDR3 covers 12 residues. Germline values: CDR1 MDHEN, CDR2 SYDVKM. Using reference TRBV28 and TRBJ1-1 for the parts outside the CDR3, the full variable domain is DVKVTQSSRYLVKRTGEKVFLECVQDMDHENMFWYRQDPGLGLRLIYFSYDVKMKEKGDIPEGYSVSREKKERFSLILESASTNQTSMYLCVSGQALTEAFFGQGTRLTVV.

CDR3 coding DNA: TGTGCCAGCAGCGAAGGACAGAAGAACACCGGGGAGCTGTTTTTT. Its translation: CASSEGQKNTGELFF. The V gene is TRBV21-1, the J gene TRBJ2-2; the tabulated D call, TRBD1, remains unverified against the DNA. TRBV21-1 is recorded as a pseudogene. The CDR3 runs 15 residues.

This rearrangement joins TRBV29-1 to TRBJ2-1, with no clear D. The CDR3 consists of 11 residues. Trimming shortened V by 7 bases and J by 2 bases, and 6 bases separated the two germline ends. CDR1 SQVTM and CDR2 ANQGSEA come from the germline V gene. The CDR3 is CSAVPYNEQFF. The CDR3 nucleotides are TGCAGCGCCGTCCCCTACAATGAGCAGTTCTTC.

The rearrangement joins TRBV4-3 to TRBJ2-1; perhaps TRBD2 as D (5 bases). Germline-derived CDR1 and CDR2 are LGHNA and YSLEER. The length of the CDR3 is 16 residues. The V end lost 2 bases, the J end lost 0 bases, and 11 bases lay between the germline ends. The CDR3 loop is CASSQQSGGSYNEQFF. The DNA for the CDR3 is TGCGCCAGCAGCCAACAAAGCGGCGGCTCCTACAATGAGCAGTTCTTC.

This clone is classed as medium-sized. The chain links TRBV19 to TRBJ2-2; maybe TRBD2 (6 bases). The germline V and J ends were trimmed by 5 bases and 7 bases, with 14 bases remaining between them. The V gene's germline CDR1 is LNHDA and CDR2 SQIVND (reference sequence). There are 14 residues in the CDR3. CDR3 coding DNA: TGTGCCAGTAGTCCCAGGACTAATCGCGGGGAGCTGTTTTTT. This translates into CASSPRTNRGELFF.

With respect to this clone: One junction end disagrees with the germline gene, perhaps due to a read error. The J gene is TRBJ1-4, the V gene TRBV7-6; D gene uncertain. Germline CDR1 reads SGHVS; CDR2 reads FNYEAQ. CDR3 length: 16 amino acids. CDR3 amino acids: CASILRICDNEEKLFF. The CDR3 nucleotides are TGTGCCAGCATCTTACGGATATGTGACAACGAGGAAAAACTGTTTTTT.

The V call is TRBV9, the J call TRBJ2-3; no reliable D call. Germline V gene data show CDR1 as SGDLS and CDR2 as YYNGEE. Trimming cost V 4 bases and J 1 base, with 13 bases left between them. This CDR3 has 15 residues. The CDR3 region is CASSLDGWRTDTQYF. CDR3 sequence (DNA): TGTGCCAGCAGCTTAGACGGGTGGCGCACAGATACGCAGTATTTT.

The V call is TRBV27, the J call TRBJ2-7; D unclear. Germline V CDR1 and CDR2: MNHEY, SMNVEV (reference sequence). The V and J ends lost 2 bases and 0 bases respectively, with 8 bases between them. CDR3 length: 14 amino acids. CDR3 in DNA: TGTGCCAGCAGTTTAGTGTTGAGCTCCTACGAGCAGTACTTC. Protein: CASSLVLSSYEQYF.

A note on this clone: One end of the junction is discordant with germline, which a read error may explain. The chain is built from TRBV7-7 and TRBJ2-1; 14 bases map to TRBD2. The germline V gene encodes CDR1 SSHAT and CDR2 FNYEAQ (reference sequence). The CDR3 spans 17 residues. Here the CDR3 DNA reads TGTGCTAGCAGCCCGGGACTAGCGGGAGTACTGTACAATGAGCAGTTCTTC. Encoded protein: CASSPGLAGVLYNEQFF.

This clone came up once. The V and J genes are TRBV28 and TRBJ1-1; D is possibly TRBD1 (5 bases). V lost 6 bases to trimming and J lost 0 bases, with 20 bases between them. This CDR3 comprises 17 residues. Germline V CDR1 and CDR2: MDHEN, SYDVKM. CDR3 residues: CASRGVEGRALNTEAFF. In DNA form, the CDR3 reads TGTGCCAGCAGGGGAGTAGAGGGCAGGGCCTTGAACACTGAAGCTTTCTTT.

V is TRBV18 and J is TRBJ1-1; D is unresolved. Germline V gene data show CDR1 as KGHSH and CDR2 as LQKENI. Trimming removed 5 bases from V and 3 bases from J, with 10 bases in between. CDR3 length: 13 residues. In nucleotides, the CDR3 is TGTGCCAGCTCATCCGGGGTGGACACTGAAGCTTTCTTT. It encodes CASSSGVDTEAFF.

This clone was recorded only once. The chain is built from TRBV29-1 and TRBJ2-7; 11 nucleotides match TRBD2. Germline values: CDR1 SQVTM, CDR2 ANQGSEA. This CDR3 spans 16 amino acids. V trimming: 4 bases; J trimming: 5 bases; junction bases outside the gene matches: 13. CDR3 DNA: TGCAGCGTTGGGGCACGCGTAGCGGGAGGGCACCACGAGCAGTACTTC. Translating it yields CSVGARVAGGHHEQYF.

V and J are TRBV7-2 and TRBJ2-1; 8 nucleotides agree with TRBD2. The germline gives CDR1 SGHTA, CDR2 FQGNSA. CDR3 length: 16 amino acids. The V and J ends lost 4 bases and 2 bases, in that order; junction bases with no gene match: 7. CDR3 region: CASSSSGSRAYNEQFF. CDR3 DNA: TGTGCCAGCAGCTCGAGCGGGAGTAGAGCCTACAATGAGCAGTTCTTC. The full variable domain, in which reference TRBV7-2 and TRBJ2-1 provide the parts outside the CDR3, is GAGVSQSPSNKVTEKGKDVELRCDPISGHTALYWYRQSLGQGLEFLIYFQGNSAPDKSGLPSDRFSAERTGGSVSTLTIQRTQQEDSAVYLCASSSSGSRAYNEQFFGPGTRLTVL.

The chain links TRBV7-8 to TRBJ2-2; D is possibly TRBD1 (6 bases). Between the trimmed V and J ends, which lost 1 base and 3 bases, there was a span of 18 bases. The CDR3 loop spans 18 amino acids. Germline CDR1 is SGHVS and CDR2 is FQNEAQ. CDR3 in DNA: TGTGCCAGCAGCTTAGGTTTCCGGGACATCGGCGACACCGGGGAGCTGTTTTTT. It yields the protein CASSLGFRDIGDTGELFF.

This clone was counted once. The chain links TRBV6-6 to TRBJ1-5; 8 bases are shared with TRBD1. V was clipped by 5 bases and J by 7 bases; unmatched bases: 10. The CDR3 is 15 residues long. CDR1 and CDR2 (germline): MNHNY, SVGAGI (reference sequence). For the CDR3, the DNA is TGTGCCAGCAGTCCCGGACAGGGAACGGGGCAGCCCCAGCATTTT. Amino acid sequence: CASSPGQGTGQPQHF.

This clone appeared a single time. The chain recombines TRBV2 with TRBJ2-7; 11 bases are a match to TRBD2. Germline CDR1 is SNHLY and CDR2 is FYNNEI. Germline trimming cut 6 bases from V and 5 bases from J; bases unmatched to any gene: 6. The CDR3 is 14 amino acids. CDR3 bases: TGTGCCAGCAGCATCCTAGCGGGAGGTGACGAGCAGTACTTC. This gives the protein CASSILAGGDEQYF.

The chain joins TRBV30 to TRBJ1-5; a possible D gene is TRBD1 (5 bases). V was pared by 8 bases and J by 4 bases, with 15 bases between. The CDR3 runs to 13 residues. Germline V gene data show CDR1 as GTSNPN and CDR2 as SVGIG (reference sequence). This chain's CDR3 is CAGATDSNQPQHF. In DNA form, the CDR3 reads TGTGCCGGTGCGACAGACTCGAATCAGCCCCAGCATTTT.

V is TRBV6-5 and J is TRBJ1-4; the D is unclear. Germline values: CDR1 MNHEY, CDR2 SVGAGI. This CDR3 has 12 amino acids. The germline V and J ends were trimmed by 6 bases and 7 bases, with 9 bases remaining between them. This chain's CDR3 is CASSPPAEKLFF. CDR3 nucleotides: TGTGCCAGCAGCCCCCCTGCTGAAAAACTGTTTTTT.

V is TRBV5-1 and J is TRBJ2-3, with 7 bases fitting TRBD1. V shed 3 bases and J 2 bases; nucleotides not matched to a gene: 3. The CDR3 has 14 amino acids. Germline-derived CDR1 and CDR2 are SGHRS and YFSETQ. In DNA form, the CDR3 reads TGCGCCAGCAGCTCCGGGACAGACACAGATACGCAGTATTTT. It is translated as CASSSGTDTDTQYF. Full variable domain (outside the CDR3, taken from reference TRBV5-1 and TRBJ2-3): KAGVTQTPRYLIKTRGQQVTLSCSPISGHRSVSWYQQTPGQGLQFLFEYFSETQRNKGNFPGRFSGRQFSNSRSEMNVSTLELGDSALYLCASSSGTDTDTQYFGPGTRLTVL.

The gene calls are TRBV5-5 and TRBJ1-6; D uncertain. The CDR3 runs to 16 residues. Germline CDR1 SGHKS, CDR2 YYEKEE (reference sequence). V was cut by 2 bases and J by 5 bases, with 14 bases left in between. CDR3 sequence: CASSLLQPLNNSPLHF. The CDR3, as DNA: TGTGCCAGCAGCTTACTACAACCTCTCAATAATTCACCCCTCCACTTT.

The CDR3: CASSDRQDMNTEAFF. The CDR3 bases are TGTGCCAGCAGCGACCGACAGGACATGAACACTGAAGCTTTCTTT. V usage is TRBV13 and J usage is TRBJ1-1, with D possibly matching TRBD1 (6 bases). This CDR3 region has 15 residues. Germline V gives CDR1 PRHDT, CDR2 FYEKMQ (reference sequence). The ends were cut back, 5 bases at V and 0 bases at J, with 13 bases in the middle.

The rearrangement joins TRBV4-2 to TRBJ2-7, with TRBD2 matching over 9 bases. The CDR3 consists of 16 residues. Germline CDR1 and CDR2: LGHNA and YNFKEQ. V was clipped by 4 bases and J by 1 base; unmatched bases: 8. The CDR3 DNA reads TGTGCCAGCAGCCCTGAAGGACTAGCGCCTTCCTACGAGCAGTACTTC. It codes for CASSPEGLAPSYEQYF.

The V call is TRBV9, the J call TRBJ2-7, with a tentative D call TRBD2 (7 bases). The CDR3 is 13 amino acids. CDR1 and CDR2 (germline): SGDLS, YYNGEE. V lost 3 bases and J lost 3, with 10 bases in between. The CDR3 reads CASSGGGHYEQYF. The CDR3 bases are TGTGCCAGCAGCGGGGGGGGGCACTACGAGCAGTACTTC.

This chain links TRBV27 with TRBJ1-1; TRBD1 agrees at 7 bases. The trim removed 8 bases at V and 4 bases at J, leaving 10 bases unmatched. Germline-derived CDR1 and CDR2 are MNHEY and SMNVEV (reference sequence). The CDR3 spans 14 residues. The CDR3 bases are TGTGCCAGCTCCGACAGGGTTTCGGGCACTGAAGCTTTCTTT. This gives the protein CASSDRVSGTEAFF.

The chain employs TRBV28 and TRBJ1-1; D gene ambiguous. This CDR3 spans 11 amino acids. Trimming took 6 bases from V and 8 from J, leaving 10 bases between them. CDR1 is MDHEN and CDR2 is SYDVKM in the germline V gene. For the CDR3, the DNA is TGTGCCAGCAGAGAATCCCTAGAAGCTTTCTTT. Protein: CASRESLEAFF.

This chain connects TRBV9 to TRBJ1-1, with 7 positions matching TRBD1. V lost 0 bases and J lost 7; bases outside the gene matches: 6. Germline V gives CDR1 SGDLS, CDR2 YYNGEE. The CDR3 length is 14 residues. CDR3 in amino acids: CASSVEYRGGEAFF. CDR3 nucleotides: TGTGCCAGCAGCGTAGAGTACAGGGGTGGTGAAGCTTTCTTT.

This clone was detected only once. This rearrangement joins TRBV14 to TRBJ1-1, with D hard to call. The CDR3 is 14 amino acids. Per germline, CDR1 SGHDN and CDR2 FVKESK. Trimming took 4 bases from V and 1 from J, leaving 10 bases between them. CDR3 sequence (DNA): TGTGCCAGCAGCCCCCTACAGTGGAACACTGAAGCTTTCTTT. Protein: CASSPLQWNTEAFF.